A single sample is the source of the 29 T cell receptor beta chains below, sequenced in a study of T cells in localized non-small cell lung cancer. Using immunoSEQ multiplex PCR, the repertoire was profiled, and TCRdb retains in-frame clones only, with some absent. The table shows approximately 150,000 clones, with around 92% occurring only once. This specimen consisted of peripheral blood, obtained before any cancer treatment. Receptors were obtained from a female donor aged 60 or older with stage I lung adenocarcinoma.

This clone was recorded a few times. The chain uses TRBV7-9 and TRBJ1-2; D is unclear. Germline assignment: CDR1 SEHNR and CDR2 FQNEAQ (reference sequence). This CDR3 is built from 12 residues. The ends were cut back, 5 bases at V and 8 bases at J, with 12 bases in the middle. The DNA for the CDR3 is TGTGCCAGCAGCCCTAGGGTTGGCGGCTACACCTTC. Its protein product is CASSPRVGGYTF. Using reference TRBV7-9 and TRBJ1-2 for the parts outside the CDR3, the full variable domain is DTGVSQNPRHKITKRGQNVTFRCDPISEHNRLYWYRQTLGQGPEFLTYFQNEAQLEKSRLLSDRFSAERPKGSFSTLEIQRTEQGDSAMYLCASSPRVGGYTFGSGTRLTVV.

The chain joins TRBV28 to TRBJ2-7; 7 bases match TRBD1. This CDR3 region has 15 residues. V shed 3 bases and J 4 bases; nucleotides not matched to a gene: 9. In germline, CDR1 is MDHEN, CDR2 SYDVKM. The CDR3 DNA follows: TGTGCCAGCAGTTTGGCAGCCTCGGGACAGTACGAGCAGTACTTC. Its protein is CASSLAASGQYEQYF.

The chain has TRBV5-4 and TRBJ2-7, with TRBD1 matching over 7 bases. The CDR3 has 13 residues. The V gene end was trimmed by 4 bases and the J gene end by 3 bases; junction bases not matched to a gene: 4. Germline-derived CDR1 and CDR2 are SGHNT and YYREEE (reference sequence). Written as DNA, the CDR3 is TGTGCCAGCAGCATAGGACAGGACTACGAGCAGTACTTC. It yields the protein CASSIGQDYEQYF.

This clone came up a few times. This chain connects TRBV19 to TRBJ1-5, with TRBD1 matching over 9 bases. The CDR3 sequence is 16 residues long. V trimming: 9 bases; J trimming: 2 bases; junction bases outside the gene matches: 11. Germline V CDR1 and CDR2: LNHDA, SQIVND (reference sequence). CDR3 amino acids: CAREQRTGVGNQPQHF. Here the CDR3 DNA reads TGTGCCAGAGAACAGCGGACAGGGGTTGGCAATCAGCCCCAGCATTTT.

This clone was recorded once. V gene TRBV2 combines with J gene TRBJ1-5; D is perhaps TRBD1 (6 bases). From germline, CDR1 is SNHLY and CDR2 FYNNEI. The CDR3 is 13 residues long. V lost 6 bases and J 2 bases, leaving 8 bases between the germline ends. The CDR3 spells CASRGGGNQPQHF. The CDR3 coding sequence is TGTGCCAGCAGAGGGGGTGGCAATCAGCCCCAGCATTTT.

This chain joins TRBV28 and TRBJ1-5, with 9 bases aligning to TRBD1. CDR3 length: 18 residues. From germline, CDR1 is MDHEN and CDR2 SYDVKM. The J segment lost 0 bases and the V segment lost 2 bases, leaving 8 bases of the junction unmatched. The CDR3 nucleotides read TGTGCCAGCAGTTTAGCCGTGGGACAGGGTTATAGCAATCAGCCCCAGCATTTT. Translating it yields CASSLAVGQGYSNQPQHF.

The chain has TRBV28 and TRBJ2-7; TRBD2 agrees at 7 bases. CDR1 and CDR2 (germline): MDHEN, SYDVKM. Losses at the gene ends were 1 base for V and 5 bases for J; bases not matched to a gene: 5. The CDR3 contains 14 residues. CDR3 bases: TGTGCCAGCAGTTTATCTACCGGGGGGAACGAGCAGTACTTC. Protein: CASSLSTGGNEQYF.

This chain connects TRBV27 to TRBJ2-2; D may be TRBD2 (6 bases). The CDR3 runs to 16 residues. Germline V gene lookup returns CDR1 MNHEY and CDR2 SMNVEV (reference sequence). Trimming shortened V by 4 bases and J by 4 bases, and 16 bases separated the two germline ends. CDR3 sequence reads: CASSWRTAGSTGELFF. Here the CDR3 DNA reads TGTGCCAGCAGTTGGAGGACGGCGGGGAGCACCGGGGAGCTGTTTTTT.

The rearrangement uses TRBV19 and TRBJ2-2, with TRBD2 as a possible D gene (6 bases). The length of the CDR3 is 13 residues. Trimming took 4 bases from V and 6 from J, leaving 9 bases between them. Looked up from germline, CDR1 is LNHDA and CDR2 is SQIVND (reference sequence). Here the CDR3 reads CASSRRVSGELFF. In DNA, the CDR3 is TGTGCCAGTAGTAGGAGGGTCTCCGGGGAGCTGTTTTTT.

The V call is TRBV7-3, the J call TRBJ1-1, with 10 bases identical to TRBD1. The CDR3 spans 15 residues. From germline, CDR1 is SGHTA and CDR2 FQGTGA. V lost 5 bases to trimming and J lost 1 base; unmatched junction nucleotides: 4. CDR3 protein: CASSPDRGANTEAFF. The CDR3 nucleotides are TGTGCCAGCAGCCCGGACAGGGGGGCGAACACTGAAGCTTTCTTT.

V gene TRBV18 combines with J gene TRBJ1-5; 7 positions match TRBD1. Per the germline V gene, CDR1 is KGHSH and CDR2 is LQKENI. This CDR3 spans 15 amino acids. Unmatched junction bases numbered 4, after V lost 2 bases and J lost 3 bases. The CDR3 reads CASSPSGQINQPQHF. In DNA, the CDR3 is TGTGCCAGCTCACCATCGGGACAGATCAATCAGCCCCAGCATTTT.

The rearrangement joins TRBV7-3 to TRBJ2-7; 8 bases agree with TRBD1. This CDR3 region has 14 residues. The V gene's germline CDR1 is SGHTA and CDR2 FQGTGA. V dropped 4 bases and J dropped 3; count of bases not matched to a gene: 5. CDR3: CASSYSGTGYEQYF. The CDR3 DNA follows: TGTGCCAGCAGCTACTCCGGGACAGGCTACGAGCAGTACTTC.

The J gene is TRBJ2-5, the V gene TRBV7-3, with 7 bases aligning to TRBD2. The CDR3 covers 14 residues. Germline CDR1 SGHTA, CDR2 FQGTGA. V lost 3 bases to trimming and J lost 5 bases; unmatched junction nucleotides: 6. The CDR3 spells CASSLERDGETQYF. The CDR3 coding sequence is TGTGCCAGCAGCTTGGAGCGGGATGGGGAGACCCAGTACTTC.

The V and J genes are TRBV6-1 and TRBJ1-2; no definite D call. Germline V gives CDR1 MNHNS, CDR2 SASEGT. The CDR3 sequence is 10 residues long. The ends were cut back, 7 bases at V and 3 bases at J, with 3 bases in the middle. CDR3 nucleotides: TGTGCCAGCATGTACTATGGCTACACCTTC. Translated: CASMYYGYTF.

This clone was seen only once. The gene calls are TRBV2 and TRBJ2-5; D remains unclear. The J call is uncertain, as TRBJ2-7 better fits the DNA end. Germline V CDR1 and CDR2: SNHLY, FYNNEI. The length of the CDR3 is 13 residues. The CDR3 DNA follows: TGTGCCAGCAGGCCTCTCGTCTCCTACGAGCAGTACTTC. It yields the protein CASRPLVSYEQYF.

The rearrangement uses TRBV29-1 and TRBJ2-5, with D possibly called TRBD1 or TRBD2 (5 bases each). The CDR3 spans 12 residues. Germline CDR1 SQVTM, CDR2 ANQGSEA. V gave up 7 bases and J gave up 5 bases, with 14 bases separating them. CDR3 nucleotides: TGCAGCGCAGAGAGGGGCGCGGAGACCCAGTACTTC. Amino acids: CSAERGAETQYF.

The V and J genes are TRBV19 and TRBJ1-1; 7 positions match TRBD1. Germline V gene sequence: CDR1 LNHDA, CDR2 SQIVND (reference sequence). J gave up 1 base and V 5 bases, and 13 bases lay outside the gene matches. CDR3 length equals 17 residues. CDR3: CASSGGTDWRENTEAFF. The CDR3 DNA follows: TGTGCCAGTAGTGGGGGGACAGATTGGCGGGAGAACACTGAAGCTTTCTTT. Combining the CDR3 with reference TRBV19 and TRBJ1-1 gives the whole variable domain DGGITQSPKYLFRKEGQNVTLSCEQNLNHDAMYWYRQDPGQGLRLIYYSQIVNDFQKGDIAEGYSVSREKKESFPLTVTSAQKNPTAFYLCASSGGTDWRENTEAFFGQGTRLTVV.

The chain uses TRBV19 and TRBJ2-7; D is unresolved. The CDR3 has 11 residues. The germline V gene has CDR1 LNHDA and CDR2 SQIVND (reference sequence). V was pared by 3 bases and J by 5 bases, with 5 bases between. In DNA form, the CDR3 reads TGTGCCAGTAGTATCCAAGACGAGCAGTACTTC. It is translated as CASSIQDEQYF.

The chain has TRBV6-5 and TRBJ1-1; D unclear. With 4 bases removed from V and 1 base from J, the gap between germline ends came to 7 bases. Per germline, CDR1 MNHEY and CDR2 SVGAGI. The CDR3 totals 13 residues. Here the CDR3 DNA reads TGTGCCAGCAGTTTCAACAGGAACACTGAAGCTTTCTTT. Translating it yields CASSFNRNTEAFF.

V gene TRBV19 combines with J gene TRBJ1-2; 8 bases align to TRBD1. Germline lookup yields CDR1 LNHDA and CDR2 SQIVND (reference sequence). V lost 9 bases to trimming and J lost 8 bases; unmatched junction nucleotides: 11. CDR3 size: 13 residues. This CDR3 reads CASADRGKRGYTF. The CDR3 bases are TGTGCCAGCGCCGACAGGGGCAAAAGAGGCTACACCTTC.

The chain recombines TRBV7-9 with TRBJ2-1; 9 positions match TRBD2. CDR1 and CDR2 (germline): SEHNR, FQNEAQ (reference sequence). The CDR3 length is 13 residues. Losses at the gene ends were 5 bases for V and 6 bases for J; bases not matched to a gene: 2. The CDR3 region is CASSATSGNEQFF. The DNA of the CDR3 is TGTGCCAGCAGCGCGACTAGCGGCAATGAGCAGTTCTTC.

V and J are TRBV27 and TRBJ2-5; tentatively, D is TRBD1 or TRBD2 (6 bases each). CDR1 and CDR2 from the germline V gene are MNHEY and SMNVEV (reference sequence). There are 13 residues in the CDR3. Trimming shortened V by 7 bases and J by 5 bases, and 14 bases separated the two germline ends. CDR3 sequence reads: CASTGGLRETQYF. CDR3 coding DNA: TGTGCCAGCACCGGGGGCCTACGGGAGACCCAGTACTTC.

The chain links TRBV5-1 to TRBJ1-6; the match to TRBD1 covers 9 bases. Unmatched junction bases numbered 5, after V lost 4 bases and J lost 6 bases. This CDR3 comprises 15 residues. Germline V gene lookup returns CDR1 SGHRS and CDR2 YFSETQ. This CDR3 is CASSPDRGSNSPLHF. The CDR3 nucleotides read TGCGCCAGCAGCCCGGACAGGGGTAGTAATTCACCCCTCCACTTT.

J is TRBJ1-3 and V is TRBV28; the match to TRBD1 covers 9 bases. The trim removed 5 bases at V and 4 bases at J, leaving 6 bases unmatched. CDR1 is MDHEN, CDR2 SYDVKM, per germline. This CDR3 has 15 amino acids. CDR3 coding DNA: TGTGCCAGCAGTGGTCACAGGGGGCTCGGAAACACCATATATTTT. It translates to CASSGHRGLGNTIYF.

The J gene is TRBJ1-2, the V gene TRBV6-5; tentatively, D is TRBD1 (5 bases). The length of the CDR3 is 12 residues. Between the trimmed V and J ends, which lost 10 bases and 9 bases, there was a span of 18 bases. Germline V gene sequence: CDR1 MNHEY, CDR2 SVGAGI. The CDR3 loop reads CATGTAGRSYTF. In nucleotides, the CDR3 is TGTGCCACAGGGACCGCGGGAAGGAGCTACACCTTC.

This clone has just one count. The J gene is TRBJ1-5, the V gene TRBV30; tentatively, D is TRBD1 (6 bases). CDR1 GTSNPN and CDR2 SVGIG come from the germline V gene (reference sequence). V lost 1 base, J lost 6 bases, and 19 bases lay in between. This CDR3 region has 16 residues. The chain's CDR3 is CAWSAGGAVYSQPQHF. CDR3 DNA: TGTGCCTGGAGTGCGGGGGGCGCGGTCTACTCTCAGCCCCAGCATTTT. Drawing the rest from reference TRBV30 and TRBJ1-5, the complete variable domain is SQTIHQWPATLVQPVGSPLSLECTVEGTSNPNLYWYRQAAGRGLQLLFYSVGIGQISSEVPQNLSASRPQDRQFILSSKKLLLSDSGFYLCAWSAGGAVYSQPQHFGDGTRLSIL.

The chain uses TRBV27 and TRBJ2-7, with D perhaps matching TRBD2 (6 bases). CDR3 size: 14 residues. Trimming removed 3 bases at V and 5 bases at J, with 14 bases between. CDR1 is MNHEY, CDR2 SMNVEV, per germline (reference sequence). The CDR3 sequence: CASSFRLAFHEQYF. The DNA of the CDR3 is TGTGCCAGCAGTTTTAGGCTAGCGTTCCACGAGCAGTACTTC.

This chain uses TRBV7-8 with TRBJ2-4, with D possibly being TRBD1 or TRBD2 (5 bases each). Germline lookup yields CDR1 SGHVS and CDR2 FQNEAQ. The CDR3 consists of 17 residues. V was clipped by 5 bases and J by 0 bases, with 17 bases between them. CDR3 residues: CASSRGVGHLAKNIQYF. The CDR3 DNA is TGTGCCAGCAGCCGAGGGGTAGGACACCTAGCCAAAAACATTCAGTACTTC.

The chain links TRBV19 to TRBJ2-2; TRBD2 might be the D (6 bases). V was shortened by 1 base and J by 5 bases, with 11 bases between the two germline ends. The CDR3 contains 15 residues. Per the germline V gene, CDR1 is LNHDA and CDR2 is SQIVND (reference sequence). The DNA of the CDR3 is TGTGCCAGTAGTATAGCCCCGGGGACTACCGGGGAGCTGTTTTTT. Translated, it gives CASSIAPGTTGELFF.